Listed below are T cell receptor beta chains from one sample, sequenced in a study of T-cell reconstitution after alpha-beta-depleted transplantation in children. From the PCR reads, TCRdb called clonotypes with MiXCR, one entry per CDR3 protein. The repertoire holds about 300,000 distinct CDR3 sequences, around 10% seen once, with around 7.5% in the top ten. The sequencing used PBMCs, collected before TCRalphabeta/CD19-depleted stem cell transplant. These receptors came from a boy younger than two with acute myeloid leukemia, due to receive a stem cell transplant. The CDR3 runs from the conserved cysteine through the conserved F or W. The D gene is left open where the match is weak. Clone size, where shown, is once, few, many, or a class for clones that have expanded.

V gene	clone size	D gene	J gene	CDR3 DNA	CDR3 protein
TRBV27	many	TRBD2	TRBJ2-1	TGTGCCAGCAGTGTAACTAGCGGGGAGCAGTTCTTC	CASSVTSGEQFF
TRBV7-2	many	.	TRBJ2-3	TGTGCCACCCAAGGGGGGGGACTGAACACAGATACGCAGTATTTT	CATQGGGLNTDTQYF
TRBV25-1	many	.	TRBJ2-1	TGTGCCACAAACGGGGACAGGGGGACTAGCGGTACGTACAATGAGCAGTTCTTC	CATNGDRGTSGTYNEQFF
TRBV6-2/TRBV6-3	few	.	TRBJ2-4	TGTGCCAGCAGTTACTCTAGAGTTCGTGGCAAAAACATTCAGTACTTC	CASSYSRVRGKNIQYF
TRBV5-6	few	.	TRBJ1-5	TGTGCCAGCAGCATCACAGGATATAGCAATCAGCCCCAGCATTTT	CASSITGYSNQPQHF
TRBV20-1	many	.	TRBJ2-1	TGCAGTGCTAAGGCTAGCATGATCGTTGAGCAGTTCTTC	CSAKASMIVEQFF
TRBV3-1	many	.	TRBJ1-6	TGTGCCAGCAGCCGGGGTACACATAATTCACCCCTCCACTTT	CASSRGTHNSPLHF
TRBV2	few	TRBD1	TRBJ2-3	TGTGCCAGCAGTGGGGGGGACAGGGCTGCAGATACGCAGTATTTT	CASSGGDRAADTQYF
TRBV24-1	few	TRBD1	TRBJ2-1	TGTGCCACCAGTGACTCCGACAGGGTGGGCTACAATGAGCAGTTCTTC	CATSDSDRVGYNEQFF
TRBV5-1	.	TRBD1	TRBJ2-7	TGCGCCAGCAGCTTGGAAGGACAGGGGGCACACGAGCAGTACTTC	CASSLEGQGAHEQYF
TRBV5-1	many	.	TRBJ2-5	TGCGCCAGCAGCCCACCGGGGGAGCTACAAGAGACCCAGTACTTC	CASSPPGELQETQYF
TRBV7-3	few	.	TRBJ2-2	TGTGCCAGCAGCTTAACGGGAGGCTATGGGGAGCTGTTTTTT	CASSLTGGYGELFF
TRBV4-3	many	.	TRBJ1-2	TGCGCCAGCAGGAGTTCAGGGAGCGGCGGCTACACCTTC	CASRSSGSGGYTF
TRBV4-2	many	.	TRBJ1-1	TGTGCCAGCAGCCAATGGACCCGTGAAGCTTTCTTT	CASSQWTREAFF
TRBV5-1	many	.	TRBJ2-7	TGCGCCAGCAGCTTGGAGGTGTGGAGGGCCCACGAGCAGTACTTC	CASSLEVWRAHEQYF
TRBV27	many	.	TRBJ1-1	TGTGCCAGCAGTTTACAGGTGGACACTGAAGCTTTCTTT	CASSLQVDTEAFF
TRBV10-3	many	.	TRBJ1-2	TGTGCCATCAGTGAGGCGGCAGGGGCTTACTATGGCTACACCTTC	CAISEAAGAYYGYTF
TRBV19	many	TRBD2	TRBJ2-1	TGTGCCAGTAGTGATGGGCTAGCGGGGAACAATGAGCAGTTCTTC	CASSDGLAGNNEQFF
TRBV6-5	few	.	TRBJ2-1	TGTGCCAGCAGTTCCAGGGGTAACAACAATGAGCAGTTCTTC	CASSSRGNNNEQFF
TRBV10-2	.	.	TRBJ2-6	TGCGCCAGCAGTGAAGGGGGAACTGGGGCCAACGTCCTGACTTTC	CASSEGGTGANVLTF
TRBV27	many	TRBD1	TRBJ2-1	TGTGCCAGCAGCCTCCAGGGGGTAGGTGAGCAGTTCTTC	CASSLQGVGEQFF
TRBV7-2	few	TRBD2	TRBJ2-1	TGTGCCAGCAGACGACTAGCGGGAGTTAGGAATGAGCAGTTCTTC	CASRRLAGVRNEQFF
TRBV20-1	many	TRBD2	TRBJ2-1	TGCAGTGCTAGGGTAGCGGGGGGGGCCTACAATGAGCAGTTCTTC	CSARVAGGAYNEQFF
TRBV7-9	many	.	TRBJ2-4	TGTGCCAGCAGCTCCGGGGGCCTAGCCAAAAACATTCAGTACTTC	CASSSGGLAKNIQYF
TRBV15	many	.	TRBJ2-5	TGTGCCACCAGCCTACGGACCAGGGTGGCCCAGTACTTC	CATSLRTRVAQYF
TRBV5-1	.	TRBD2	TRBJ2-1	TGCGCCAGCAGCCAAGGACTAGCGGGAGACAATGAGCAGTTCTTC	CASSQGLAGDNEQFF
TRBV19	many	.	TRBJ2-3	TGTGCCAGTAGTATAAGGAGCGGAAGCACAGATACGCAGTATTTT	CASSIRSGSTDTQYF
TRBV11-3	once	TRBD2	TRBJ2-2	TGTGCCAGCAGCTTAGTCGGGAGGTCGAACACCGGGGAGCTGTTTTTT	CASSLVGRSNTGELFF
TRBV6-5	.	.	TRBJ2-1	TGTGCCAGCAGTTACAGGGGGAGCTCCTACAATGAGCAGTTCTTC	CASSYRGSSYNEQFF
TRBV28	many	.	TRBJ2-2	TGTGCCAGCGGATTTAGCGCCGGGGAGCTGTTTTTT	CASGFSAGELFF
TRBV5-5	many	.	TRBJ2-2	TGTGCCAGCAGCTTGGTATGGACCGGGGAGCTGTTTTTT	CASSLVWTGELFF
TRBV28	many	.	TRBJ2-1	TGTGCCAGCAGTCCAGGCGGGACTGGGTCCTACAATGAGCAGTTCTTC	CASSPGGTGSYNEQFF
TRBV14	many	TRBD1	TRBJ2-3	TGTGCCAGCAGCCAAGATCACGGCACGACAGGGGGATTAACAGATACGCAGTATTTT	CASSQDHGTTGGLTDTQYF
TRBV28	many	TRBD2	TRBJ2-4	TGTGCCAGCAGGCCTCGGGGGGACCAAAACATTCAGTACTTC	CASRPRGDQNIQYF
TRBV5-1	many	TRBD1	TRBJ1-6	TGCGCCAGCAGCTTTACTGACCCGGGACAGGGGTATTCACCCCTCCACTTT	CASSFTDPGQGYSPLHF
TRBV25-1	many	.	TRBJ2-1	TGTGCCAGCAGTACTCGGCTAGCGCACAATGAGCAGTTCTTC	CASSTRLAHNEQFF
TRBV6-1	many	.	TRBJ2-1	TGTGCCAGCAGCCCCCACAGCTCCTACAATGAGCAGTTCTTC	CASSPHSSYNEQFF
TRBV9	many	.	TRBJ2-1	TGTGCCAGCAGCTGGGCTGGGCGCTACAATGAGCAGTTCTTC	CASSWAGRYNEQFF
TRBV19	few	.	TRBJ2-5	TGTGCCAGTAGTACCCTAAACACCGGAGAGACCCAGTACTTC	CASSTLNTGETQYF